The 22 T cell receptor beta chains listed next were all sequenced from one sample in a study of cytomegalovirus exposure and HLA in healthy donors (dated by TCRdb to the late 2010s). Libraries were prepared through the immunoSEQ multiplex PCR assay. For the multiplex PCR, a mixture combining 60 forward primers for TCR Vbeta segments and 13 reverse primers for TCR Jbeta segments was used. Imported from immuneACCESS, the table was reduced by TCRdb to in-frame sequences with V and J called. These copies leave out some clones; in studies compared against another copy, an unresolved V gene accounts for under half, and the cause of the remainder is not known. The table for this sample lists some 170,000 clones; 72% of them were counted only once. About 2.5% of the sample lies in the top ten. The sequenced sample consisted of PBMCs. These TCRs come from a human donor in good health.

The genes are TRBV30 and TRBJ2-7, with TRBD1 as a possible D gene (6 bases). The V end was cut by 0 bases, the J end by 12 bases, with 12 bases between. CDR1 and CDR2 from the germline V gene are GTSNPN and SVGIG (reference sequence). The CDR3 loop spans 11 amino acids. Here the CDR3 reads CAWSVGTGRYF. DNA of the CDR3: TGTGCCTGGAGTGTCGGTACAGGGAGGTACTTC.

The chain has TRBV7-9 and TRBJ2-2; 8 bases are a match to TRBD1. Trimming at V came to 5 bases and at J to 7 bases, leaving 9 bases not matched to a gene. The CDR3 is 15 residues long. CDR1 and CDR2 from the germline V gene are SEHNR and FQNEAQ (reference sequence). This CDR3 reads CASSPRTGFFGELFF. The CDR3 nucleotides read TGTGCCAGCAGCCCCCGGACAGGGTTTTTCGGGGAGCTGTTTTTT.

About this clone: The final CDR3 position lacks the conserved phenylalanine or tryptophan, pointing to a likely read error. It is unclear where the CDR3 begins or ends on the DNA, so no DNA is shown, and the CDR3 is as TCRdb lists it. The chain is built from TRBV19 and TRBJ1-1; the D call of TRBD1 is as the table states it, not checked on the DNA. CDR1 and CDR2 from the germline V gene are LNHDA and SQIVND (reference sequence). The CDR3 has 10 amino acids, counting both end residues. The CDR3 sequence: CASSIPTGVY.

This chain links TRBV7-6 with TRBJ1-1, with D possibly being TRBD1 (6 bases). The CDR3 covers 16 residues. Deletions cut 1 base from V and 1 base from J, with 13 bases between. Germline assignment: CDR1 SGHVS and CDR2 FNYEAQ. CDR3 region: CASSLGWQGRNTEAFF. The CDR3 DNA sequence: TGTGCCAGCAGCTTAGGTTGGCAGGGGCGGAACACTGAAGCTTTCTTT. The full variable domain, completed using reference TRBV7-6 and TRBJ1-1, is GAGVSQSPRYKVTKRGQDVALRCDPISGHVSLYWYRQALGQGPEFLTYFNYEAQQDKSGLPNDRFSAERPEGSISTLTIQRTEQRDSAMYRCASSLGWQGRNTEAFFGQGTRLTVV.

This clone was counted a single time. CDR3 coding DNA: TGCGCCAGCAGCCAAGATCGGGGGAGTCAGCCCCAGCATTTT. Translating gives CASSQDRGSQPQHF. The chain uses TRBV4-3 and TRBJ1-5, with TRBD1 as a possible D gene (5 bases). Germline-derived CDR1 and CDR2 are LGHNA and YSLEER. V lost 0 bases to trimming and J lost 6 bases, with 9 bases between them. This CDR3 contains 14 residues.

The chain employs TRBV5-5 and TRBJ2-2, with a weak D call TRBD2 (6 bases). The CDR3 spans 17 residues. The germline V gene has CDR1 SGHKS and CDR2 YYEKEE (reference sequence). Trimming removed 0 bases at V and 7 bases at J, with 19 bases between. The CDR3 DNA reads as TGTGCCAGCAGCTTGGATGGTCAGGGCGGGGTCAACGGGGAGCTGTTTTTT. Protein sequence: CASSLDGQGGVNGELFF.

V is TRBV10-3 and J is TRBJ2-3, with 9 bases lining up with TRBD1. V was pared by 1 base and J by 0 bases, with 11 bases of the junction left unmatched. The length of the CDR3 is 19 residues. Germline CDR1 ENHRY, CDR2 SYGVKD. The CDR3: CAISELLGQGQTSTDTQYF. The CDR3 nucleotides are TGTGCCATCAGTGAGTTACTCGGACAGGGGCAGACTAGCACAGATACGCAGTATTTT.

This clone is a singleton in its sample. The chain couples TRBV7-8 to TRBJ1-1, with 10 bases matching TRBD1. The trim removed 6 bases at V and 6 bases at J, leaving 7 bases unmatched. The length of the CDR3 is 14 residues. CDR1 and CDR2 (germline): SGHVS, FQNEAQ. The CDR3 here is CASRWDRGRAEAFF. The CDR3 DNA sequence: TGTGCCAGCAGATGGGACAGGGGACGCGCTGAAGCTTTCTTT.

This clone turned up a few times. CDR3 in amino acids: CASSRGDEQYF. The CDR3 DNA follows: TGTGCCAGCAGTAGGGGTGACGAGCAGTACTTC. This sequence joins TRBV27 and TRBJ2-7; D is perhaps TRBD1 (5 bases). V was trimmed by 5 bases and J by 5 bases, leaving 7 bases between them. Germline-derived CDR1 and CDR2 are MNHEY and SMNVEV (reference sequence). The CDR3 is 11 residues long.

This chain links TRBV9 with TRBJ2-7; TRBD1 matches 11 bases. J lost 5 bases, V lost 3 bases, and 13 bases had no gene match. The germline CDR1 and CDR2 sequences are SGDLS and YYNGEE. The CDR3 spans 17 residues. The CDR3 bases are TGTGCCAGCAGCGAGGGGCCCGGGACAGGGGGAATTAACGAGCAGTACTTC. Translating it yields CASSEGPGTGGINEQYF.

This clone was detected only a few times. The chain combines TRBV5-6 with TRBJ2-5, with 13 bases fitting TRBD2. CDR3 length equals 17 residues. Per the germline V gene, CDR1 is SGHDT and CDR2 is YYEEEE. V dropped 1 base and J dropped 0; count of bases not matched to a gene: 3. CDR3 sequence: CASSLFGTSGDQETQYF. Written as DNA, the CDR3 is TGTGCCAGCAGCTTGTTCGGGACTAGCGGGGACCAAGAGACCCAGTACTTC.

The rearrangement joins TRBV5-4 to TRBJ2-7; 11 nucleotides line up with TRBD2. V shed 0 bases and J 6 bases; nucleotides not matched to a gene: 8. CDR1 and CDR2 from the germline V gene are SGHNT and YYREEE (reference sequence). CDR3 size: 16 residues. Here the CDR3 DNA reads TGTGCCAGCAGCTTGGCATCTAGCGGGGGGCCCCGCGAGCAGTACTTC. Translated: CASSLASSGGPREQYF.

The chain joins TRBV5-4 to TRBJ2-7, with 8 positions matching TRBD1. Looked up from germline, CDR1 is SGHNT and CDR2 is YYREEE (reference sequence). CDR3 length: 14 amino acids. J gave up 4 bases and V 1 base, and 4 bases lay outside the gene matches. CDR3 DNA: TGTGCCAGCAGCTTGTCAGGGGGCGCGTACGAGCAGTACTTC. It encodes CASSLSGGAYEQYF.

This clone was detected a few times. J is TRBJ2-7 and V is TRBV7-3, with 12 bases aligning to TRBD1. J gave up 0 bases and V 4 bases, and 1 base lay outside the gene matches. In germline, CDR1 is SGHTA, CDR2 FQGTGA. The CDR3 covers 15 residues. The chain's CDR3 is CASSSGQGASYEQYF. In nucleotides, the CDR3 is TGTGCCAGCAGCTCGGGACAGGGGGCCTCCTACGAGCAGTACTTC.

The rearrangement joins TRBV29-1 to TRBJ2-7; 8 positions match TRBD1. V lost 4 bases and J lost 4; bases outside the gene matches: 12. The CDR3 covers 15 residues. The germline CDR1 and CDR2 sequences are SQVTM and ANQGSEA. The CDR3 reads CSVALGQGPGYEQYF. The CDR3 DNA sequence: TGCAGCGTTGCCCTTGGACAGGGTCCGGGATACGAGCAGTACTTC.

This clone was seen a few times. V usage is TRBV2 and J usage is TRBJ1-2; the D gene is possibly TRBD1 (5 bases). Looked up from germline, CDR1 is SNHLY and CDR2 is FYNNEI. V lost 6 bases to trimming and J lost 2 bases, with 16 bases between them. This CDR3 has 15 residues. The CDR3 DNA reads TGTGCCAGCAGGGTTACAGGCGGGGGGAACTATGGCTACACCTTC. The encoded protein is CASRVTGGGNYGYTF.

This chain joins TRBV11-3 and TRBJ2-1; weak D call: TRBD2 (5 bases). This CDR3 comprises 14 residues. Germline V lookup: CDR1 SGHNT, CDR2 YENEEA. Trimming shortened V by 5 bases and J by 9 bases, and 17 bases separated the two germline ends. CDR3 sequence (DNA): TGTGCCAGCAGCCCCCTGGGTGGTGGAGGTGAGCAGTTCTTC. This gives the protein CASSPLGGGGEQFF.

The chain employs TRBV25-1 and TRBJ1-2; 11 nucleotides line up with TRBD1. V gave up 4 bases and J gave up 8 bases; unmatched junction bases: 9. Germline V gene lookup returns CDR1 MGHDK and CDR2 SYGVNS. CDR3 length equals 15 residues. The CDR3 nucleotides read TGTGCCAGCAGTGGGTACGGACAGGGGGCGCAAGGCTACACCTTC. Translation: CASSGYGQGAQGYTF.

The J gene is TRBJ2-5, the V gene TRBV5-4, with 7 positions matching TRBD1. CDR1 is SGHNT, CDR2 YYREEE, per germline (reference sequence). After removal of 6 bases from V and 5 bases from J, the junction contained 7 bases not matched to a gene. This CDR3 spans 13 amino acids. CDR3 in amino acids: CASIRQGGETQYF. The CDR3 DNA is TGTGCCAGCATCAGACAGGGTGGGGAGACCCAGTACTTC.

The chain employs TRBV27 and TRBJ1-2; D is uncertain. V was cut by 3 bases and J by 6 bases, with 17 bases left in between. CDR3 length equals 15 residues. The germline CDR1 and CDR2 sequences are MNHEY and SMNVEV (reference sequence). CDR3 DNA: TGTGCCAGCAGTTTCCGACTTGGAGGGTTAAATGGCTACACCTTC. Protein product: CASSFRLGGLNGYTF.

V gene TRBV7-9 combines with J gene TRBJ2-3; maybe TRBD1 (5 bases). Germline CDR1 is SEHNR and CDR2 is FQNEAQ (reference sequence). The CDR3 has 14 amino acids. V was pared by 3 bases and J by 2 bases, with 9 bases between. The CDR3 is CASSLGPFTDTQYF. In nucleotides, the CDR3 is TGTGCCAGCAGCTTGGGGCCCTTCACAGATACGCAGTATTTT.

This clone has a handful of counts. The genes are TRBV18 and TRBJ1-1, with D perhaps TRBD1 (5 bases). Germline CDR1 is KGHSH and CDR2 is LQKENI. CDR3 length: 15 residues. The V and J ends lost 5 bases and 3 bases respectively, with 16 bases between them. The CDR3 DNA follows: TGTGCCAGCTCATCTCGGGCAGGGCATGACACTGAAGCTTTCTTT. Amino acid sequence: CASSSRAGHDTEAFF.